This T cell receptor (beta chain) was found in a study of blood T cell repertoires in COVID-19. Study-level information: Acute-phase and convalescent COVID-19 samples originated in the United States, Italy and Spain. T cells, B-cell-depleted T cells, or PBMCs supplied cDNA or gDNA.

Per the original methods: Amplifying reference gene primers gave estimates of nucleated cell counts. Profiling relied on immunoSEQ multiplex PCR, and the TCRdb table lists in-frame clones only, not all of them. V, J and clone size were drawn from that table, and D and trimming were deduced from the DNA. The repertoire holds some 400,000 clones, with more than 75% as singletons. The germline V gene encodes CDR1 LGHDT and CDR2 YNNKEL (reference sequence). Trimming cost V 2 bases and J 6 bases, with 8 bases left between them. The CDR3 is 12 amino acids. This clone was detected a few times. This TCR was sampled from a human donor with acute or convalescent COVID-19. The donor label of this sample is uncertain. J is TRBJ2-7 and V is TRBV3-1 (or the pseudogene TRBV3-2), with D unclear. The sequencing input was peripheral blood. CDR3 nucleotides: TGTGCCAGCAGCCAACATACGGGCGAGCAGTACTTC. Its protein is CASSQHTGEQYF.